Following are 15 T cell receptor beta chains from one sample sequenced in a study of read filtering for tumor transcriptome and immune sequencing. From approximately 430 ng of RNA, a library with molecular barcoded alpha/delta and beta/gamma adaptors was made. TCRdb processed the reads anew with MiXCR; each CDR3 protein has one entry. The sample records about 130,000 distinct CDR3 sequences, 10% to 15% being singletons. What was sequenced was a population of CD138-negative cells sorted from bone marrow. All receptors come from a donor older than 35 with multiple myeloma.

There are a few counts of this clonotype. Possible read error: a much larger clone is one base away. J is TRBJ2-2 and V is TRBV2, with a weak D call TRBD2 (6 bases). V lost 8 bases, J lost 3 bases, and 10 bases lay in between. This CDR3 is 13 amino acids long. Germline V gene sequence: CDR1 SNHLY, CDR2 FYNNEI. CDR3 nucleotide sequence: TGTGCCAGCCGGGACTGGGACACCGGGGAGCTGTTTTTT. Translated: CASRDWDTGELFF.

V and J are TRBV2 and TRBJ2-3; possibly TRBD2 for D (6 bases). The CDR3 is 13 residues long. Germline V gives CDR1 SNHLY, CDR2 FYNNEI. Trimming took 8 bases from V and 1 from J, leaving 10 bases between them. Here the CDR3 reads CASARGGTDTQYF. The CDR3 nucleotides read TGTGCCAGCGCGCGCGGGGGCACAGATACGCAGTATTTT.

In regard to this clonotype: This may come from a read error, since a much larger clone is one base off. The chain couples TRBV10-2 to TRBJ1-5; maybe TRBD1 (5 bases). Trimming removed 8 bases at V and 5 bases at J, with 13 bases between. CDR1 is WSHSY and CDR2 is SAAADI in the germline V gene. CDR3 length: 13 amino acids. CDR3 nucleotide sequence: TGCGCCAGCGGACCCGACAGATATCAGCCCCAGCATTTT. Its protein product is CASGPDRYQPQHF.

This clonotype was seen repeatedly, ten times or more. The chain is built from TRBV7-2 and TRBJ2-7; D is ambiguous. The CDR3 length is 14 residues. Trimming took off 5 bases at V and 1 base at J, with 12 bases between the two ends. CDR1 and CDR2 (germline): SGHTA, FQGNSA. CDR3 in amino acids: CASSPDYRSYEQYF. The CDR3 region has the DNA TGTGCCAGCAGCCCAGATTATAGATCCTACGAGCAGTACTTC.

This clonotype was counted ten times or more. The chain combines TRBV12-3 or TRBV12-4 with TRBJ2-1; possibly TRBD1 for D (6 bases). V lost 6 bases and J lost 10, with 10 bases in between. CDR3 length equals 11 residues. CDR3 coding DNA: TGTGCCAGCAGCTCTGGACAGGAGCAGTTCTTC. Translated, it gives CASSSGQEQFF.

This clonotype was seen many times. One end of the junction is discordant with germline, which a read error may explain. The V gene is TRBV27, the J gene TRBJ1-4; D gene uncertain. Germline CDR1 and CDR2: MNHEY and SMNVEV (reference sequence). The CDR3 is made up of 15 amino acids. DNA for the CDR3: TGTGCCAGCAGTTCCATGGACGGTCGGCGGGAAAAACTGCTTTTT. Amino acid sequence: CASSSMDGRREKLLF.

This clonotype occurred many times. The V and J genes are TRBV20-1 and TRBJ2-2; D is possibly TRBD1 (6 bases). This CDR3 comprises 11 residues. Germline values: CDR1 DFQATT, CDR2 SNEGSKA (reference sequence). The V and J ends lost 7 bases and 6 bases respectively, with 9 bases between them. Here the CDR3 DNA reads TGCAGTGGGACAGACTCCGGGGAGCTGTTTTTT. It codes for CSGTDSGELFF.

On this clonotype itself: Given a much more abundant clone one base away, this may be a read error. The chain recombines TRBV12-3 or TRBV12-4 with TRBJ1-5, with 9 bases aligning to TRBD1. The CDR3 is 15 residues long. The CDR3 reads CVSSFSGQGNQPQHF. The CDR3 DNA reads as TGTGTCAGCAGTTTTTCCGGACAGGGGAATCAGCCCCAGCATTTT.

CDR3 residues: CSARVDRNQPQHF. CDR3 sequence (DNA): TGCAGTGCTAGAGTGGATCGCAATCAGCCCCAGCATTTT. The chain carries TRBV20-1 and TRBJ1-5; D ambiguous. Germline-derived CDR1 and CDR2 are DFQATT and SNEGSKA (reference sequence). The V end lost 1 base, the J end lost 2 bases, and 6 bases lay between the germline ends. This CDR3 spans 13 amino acids.

Ten or more counts support this clonotype. The chain is built from TRBV5-1 and TRBJ2-1; D remains ambiguous. V gave up 3 bases and J gave up 8 bases, with 12 bases separating them. Looked up from germline, CDR1 is SGHRS and CDR2 is YFSETQ. CDR3 length: 13 residues. CDR3: CASSSYSADEQFF. The CDR3 bases are TGCGCCAGCAGCTCATACTCTGCGGATGAGCAGTTCTTC.

A remark on this clonotype: With a much larger clone just one base away, this may be a read error. The chain is built from TRBV7-9 and TRBJ2-2; the D gene could be TRBD1 or TRBD2 (5 bases each). The CDR3 sequence is 15 residues long. Germline V gene sequence: CDR1 SEHNR, CDR2 FQNEAQ (reference sequence). Trimming took off 4 bases at V and 3 bases at J, with 12 bases between the two ends. The DNA for the CDR3 is TGTGCCAGCAGCTCCGGGACGGCGTACACCGGGGAGCTGTTTTTT. This codes for CASSSGTAYTGELFF.

This clonotype was seen ten or more times. This chain links TRBV12-3 or TRBV12-4 with TRBJ2-1; the D gene is possibly TRBD1 (5 bases). This CDR3 spans 14 amino acids. Trimming shortened V by 3 bases and J by 1 base, and 7 bases separated the two germline ends. CDR3 coding DNA: TGTGCCAGCAGTTTCGACAGATCCTACAATGAGCAGTTCTTC. Translated: CASSFDRSYNEQFF.

About this clonotype: Since a much larger clone is just one base distant, this may be a read error. The chain couples TRBV11-2 to TRBJ2-1; the D gene could be TRBD1 or TRBD2 (5 bases each). This CDR3 has 15 residues. V lost 0 bases, J lost 10 bases, and 16 bases lay in between. CDR1 and CDR2 (germline): SGHAT, FQNNGV. In DNA, the CDR3 is TGTGCCAGCAGCTTAGATAGAGGGACGATGGCCGAGCAGTTCTTC. Its protein is CASSLDRGTMAEQFF.

This clonotype was detected ten times or more. This rearrangement joins TRBV7-2 to TRBJ2-7; D is undetermined. V lost 0 bases, J lost 2 bases, and 11 bases lay in between. CDR3 length: 15 residues. The germline CDR1 and CDR2 sequences are SGHTA and FQGNSA. The CDR3 DNA reads TGTGCCAGCAGCTTAGCTCCGGACCCTACCTACGAGCAGTACTTC. As protein: CASSLAPDPTYEQYF.

The table lists this clonotype with many counts. V is TRBV11-2 and J is TRBJ2-1; tentative D call: TRBD1 (5 bases). Germline V gene sequence: CDR1 SGHAT, CDR2 FQNNGV. The CDR3 is 14 amino acids. V gave up 5 bases and J gave up 9 bases, with 17 bases separating them. Written as DNA, the CDR3 is TGTGCCAGCAGCGTACAGGACAAGCCGGGTGAGCAGTTCTTC. Translating gives CASSVQDKPGEQFF.